A selection of T cell receptor beta chains follows, all from one sample in a study of blood T cell repertoires in COVID-19. TCRdb's table, derived via immunoSEQ multiplex PCR, lists solely in-frame clones and lacks some. The sample holds a few hundred thousand clones, 65% to 90% seen once. Source material: peripheral blood. The receptors derive from a human donor in a cohort sampled during active COVID-19. Both conserved end residues are part of each CDR3. The D gene is left open where the match is weak. Size is stated for part of the rows, as once, few or many counts, or as a class when the clone is expanded.

clone size	D gene	V gene	J gene	CDR3 protein	CDR3 DNA
-	-	TRBV18	TRBJ1-4	CASSPLRGPDEKLFF	TGTGCCAGCTCACCCCTCAGGGGTCCAGATGAAAAACTGTTTTTT
-	-	TRBV7-2	TRBJ1-1	CASSLVVTQNTEAFF	TGTGCCAGCAGCTTAGTGGTGACACAGAACACTGAAGCTTTCTTT
-	TRBD1	TRBV27	TRBJ2-2	CASSFDRGPGGELFF	TGTGCCAGCAGCTTCGACAGGGGGCCTGGCGGGGAGCTGTTTTTT
-	-	TRBV18	TRBJ1-1	CASSPRQPVTEAFF	TGTGCCAGCTCACCCAGACAGCCTGTAACTGAAGCTTTCTTT
-	TRBD1	TRBV7-2	TRBJ1-4	CASSLRQNRGLLFF	TGTGCCAGCAGCTTAAGACAGAATAGGGGGCTACTGTTTTTT
-	-	TRBV2	TRBJ2-7	CASKGDGEREQYF	TGTGCCAGCAAGGGCGACGGGGAACGCGAGCAGTACTTC
once	TRBD1	TRBV28	TRBJ1-5	CASSLPRGLGQPQHF	TGTGCCAGCAGTTTACCCAGGGGGCTGGGACAGCCCCAGCATTTT
-	-	TRBV24-1	TRBJ2-2	CATSVVSGGELFF	TGTGCCACCAGTGTCGTTAGCGGCGGGGAGCTGTTTTTT
-	-	TRBV24-1	TRBJ2-5	CATSDFTGPGETQYF	TGTGCCACCAGTGATTTCACAGGACCAGGGGAGACCCAGTACTTC
-	-	TRBV11-3	TRBJ1-1	CASSLARDRQAFF	TGTGCCAGCAGCTTAGCCCGCGACAGACAAGCTTTCTTT
few	-	TRBV18	TRBJ1-3	CASSPLAVSGNTIYF	TGTGCCAGCTCACCTCTGGCGGTCTCTGGAAACACCATATATTTT
-	-	TRBV5-1	TRBJ2-3	CASRLVVGTDTQYF	TGCGCCAGCAGGTTGGTAGTGGGCACAGATACGCAGTATTTT
-	TRBD1	TRBV9	TRBJ2-6	CASSSGQVGANVLTF	TGTGCCAGCAGTTCCGGACAGGTTGGGGCCAACGTCCTGACTTTC
-	-	TRBV19	TRBJ1-5	CASRVTGGSNQPQHF	TGTGCCAGTAGGGTTACAGGTGGTAGCAATCAGCCCCAGCATTTT
-	-	TRBV4-1	TRBJ1-2	CASSQEVGRNYGYTF	TGCGCCAGCAGCCAAGAGGTGGGCAGAAACTATGGCTACACCTTC
few	-	TRBV5-1	TRBJ1-1	CASRATTENTEAFF	TGCGCCAGCAGAGCCACGACAGAGAACACTGAAGCTTTCTTT
few	TRBD2	TRBV5-6	TRBJ2-2	CASTPWASGGFNTGELFF	TGTGCCAGCACCCCGTGGGCTAGCGGGGGCTTTAACACCGGGGAGCTGTTTTTT
once	TRBD1	TRBV12-3/TRBV12-4	TRBJ1-4	CASRFGTDMFF	TGTGCCAGCAGATTCGGGACAGACATGTTTTTT
-	TRBD2	TRBV4-2	TRBJ2-3	CASSQGLAVADTQYF	TGTGCCAGCAGCCAAGGGCTAGCGGTGGCAGATACGCAGTATTTT
-	TRBD2	TRBV5-1	TRBJ2-5	CASSLVGLAGSQETQYF	TGCGCCAGCAGCTTGGTGGGACTAGCGGGGTCCCAAGAGACCCAGTACTTC
-	TRBD1	TRBV10-3	TRBJ2-1	CAISESGVRTGQSNEQFF	TGTGCCATCAGTGAGTCGGGGGTGAGGACAGGGCAATCCAATGAGCAGTTCTTC
-	-	TRBV27	TRBJ1-1	CASSSLDGRRGTEAFF	TGTGCCAGCAGTTCCCTTGACGGTCGAAGGGGCACTGAAGCTTTCTTT
-	-	TRBV18	TRBJ1-1	CASSFPTRGTEAFF	TGTGCCAGCTCCTTCCCGACGAGAGGCACTGAAGCTTTCTTT
once	-	TRBV2	TRBJ1-6	CASREQAVNSPLHF	TGTGCCAGCAGAGAACAGGCCGTTAATTCACCCCTCCACTTT
-	-	TRBV28	TRBJ1-5	CASRSGQNNQPQHF	TGTGCCAGCAGATCCGGACAGAACAATCAGCCCCAGCATTTT
-	-	TRBV2	TRBJ1-1	CASQGGFRNTEAFF	TGTGCCAGCCAGGGAGGGTTCAGAAACACTGAAGCTTTCTTT
-	-	TRBV25-1	TRBJ2-2	CASSPNRNTGELFF	TGTGCCAGCAGTCCCAACAGGAACACCGGGGAGCTGTTTTTT
-	TRBD1	TRBV6-6	TRBJ2-2	CASSSPGQGSGELFF	TGTGCCAGCAGCAGTCCGGGACAGGGGTCCGGGGAGCTGTTTTTT
few	TRBD1	TRBV18	TRBJ1-4	CASSPFGTGRSEKLFF	TGTGCCAGCTCACCTTTTGGGACAGGGAGAAGCGAAAAACTGTTTTTT
once	-	TRBV30	TRBJ1-1	CAWSPGTRGTEAFF	TGTGCCTGGAGTCCCGGGACAAGGGGCACTGAAGCTTTCTTT
-	TRBD1	TRBV5-6	TRBJ1-1	CASSAGQGWTEAFF	TGTGCCAGCAGCGCGGGACAGGGTTGGACTGAAGCTTTCTTT
-	-	TRBV3-1/TRBV3-2	TRBJ1-2	CASSQRTDYTF	TGTGCCAGCAGCCAACGGACAGACTACACCTTC
-	-	TRBV11-3	TRBJ2-1	CASSLLGGAGKNEQFF	TGTGCCAGCAGCCTTTTAGGGGGGGCAGGAAAGAATGAGCAGTTCTTC
-	TRBD1	TRBV24-1	TRBJ1-2	CATSEDRLKGYTF	TGTGCCACCAGTGAGGACAGGCTTAAGGGCTACACCTTC
-	-	TRBV19	TRBJ2-7	CASALERNEQYF	TGTGCCAGTGCCCTAGAGAGGAATGAGCAGTACTTC
-	TRBD2	TRBV24-1	TRBJ2-7	CATSDRTSGTYEQYF	TGTGCCACCAGTGATAGGACTAGCGGGACCTACGAGCAGTACTTC
-	TRBD1	TRBV3-1/TRBV3-2	TRBJ2-7	CASRHGTGGSYEQYF	TGTGCCAGCAGACACGGGACAGGGGGCTCCTACGAGCAGTACTTC
-	-	TRBV12-3/TRBV12-4	TRBJ1-1	CASRLQVNTEAFF	TGTGCCAGCAGGTTACAGGTGAACACTGAAGCTTTCTTT
-	-	TRBV4-1	TRBJ2-7	CASSQMGLVEIGEQYF	TGCGCCAGCAGCCAGATGGGCCTCGTAGAGATAGGCGAGCAGTACTTC
-	-	TRBV15	TRBJ2-3	CATSRDPGSTRTDTQYF	TGTGCCACCAGCAGAGACCCGGGGAGTACACGGACAGATACGCAGTATTTT
once	-	TRBV3-1/TRBV3-2	TRBJ1-1	CASRRGGGNTEAFF	TGTGCCAGCAGAAGGGGGGGAGGGAACACTGAAGCTTTCTTT
-	-	TRBV20-1	TRBJ1-1	CSARRQAEAFF	TGCAGTGCTAGACGACAGGCTGAAGCTTTCTTT
few	-	TRBV11-2	TRBJ2-7	CASSFPQAGFYEQYF	TGTGCCAGCAGCTTCCCCCAGGCCGGATTCTACGAGCAGTACTTC
-	-	TRBV11-2	TRBJ1-1	CASSLSDEAFF	TGTGCCAGCAGCTTATCAGATGAAGCTTTCTTT
-	-	TRBV19	TRBJ1-4	CASSISGELKEKLFF	TGTGCCAGTAGTATTTCGGGGGAACTGAAGGAAAAACTGTTTTTT